This passage covers 22 T cell receptor beta chains from one sample sequenced in a study of T cell responses to AZD1222 COVID-19 vaccine. The method was immunoSEQ multiplex PCR; TCRdb's version includes in-frame clones alone and lacks a portion of them. Of under 150,000 clones listed, under 95% are singletons. The sequenced sample was peripheral blood, obtained on day 0 of AZD1222 vaccination. The receptors were sampled from an adult in good health.

This clone has just a few counts. For the CDR3, the DNA is TGTGCCAGCAGCTTGAGGCAGGGAGCAACTAATGAAAAACTGTTTTTT. Translated: CASSLRQGATNEKLFF. The chain links TRBV7-6 to TRBJ1-4; D is perhaps TRBD1 (5 bases). Trimming stripped 3 bases from V and 0 bases from J, with 11 bases between. Germline CDR1 is SGHVS and CDR2 is FNYEAQ. The CDR3 totals 16 residues.

This chain uses TRBV18 with TRBJ2-4, with TRBD1 as a possible D gene (5 bases). The V end lost 5 bases, the J end lost 2 bases, and 19 bases lay between the germline ends. The CDR3 is 17 amino acids. CDR1 KGHSH and CDR2 LQKENI come from the germline V gene. CDR3 residues: CASSTTQGKVSKNIQYF. DNA of the CDR3: TGTGCCAGCTCAACCACCCAGGGTAAAGTTTCCAAAAACATTCAGTACTTC.

The chain couples TRBV6-1 to TRBJ1-2; D is unresolved. Deletions cut 1 base from V and 4 bases from J, with 7 bases between. Germline V gene data show CDR1 as MNHNS and CDR2 as SASEGT. The CDR3 is 13 amino acids. The CDR3 reads CASSEVDTYGYTF. In DNA, the CDR3 is TGTGCCAGCAGTGAAGTCGACACCTATGGCTACACCTTC.

V gene TRBV5-6 combines with J gene TRBJ1-6; D is unclear. Germline lookup yields CDR1 SGHDT and CDR2 YYEEEE. The CDR3 is 16 amino acids. The V gene lost 1 base and the J gene lost 9 bases, with 17 bases spanning the gap. The DNA of the CDR3 is TGTGCCAGCAGCTTGTCGCCAGTCGGCAGGAGTTCACCCCTCCACTTT. It encodes CASSLSPVGRSSPLHF.

The chain joins TRBV5-1 to TRBJ1-6, with 8 bases aligning to TRBD1. This CDR3 region has 14 residues. V lost 3 bases and J lost 14; bases outside the gene matches: 10. Germline V gives CDR1 SGHRS, CDR2 YFSETQ. The CDR3 nucleotides read TGCGCCAGCAGCTCCGGGACAGGCCTCGGAGCCCTCCACTTT. Translated: CASSSGTGLGALHF.

With respect to this clone: The sample carries other DNA sequences with the same CDR3. The chain is built from TRBV6-2 or TRBV6-3 and TRBJ1-4; D remains unclear. Trimming removed 3 bases at V and 7 bases at J, with 3 bases between. The CDR3 loop spans 11 amino acids. CDR1 and CDR2 (germline): MNHEY, SVGEGT. The CDR3 spells CASSYGEKLFF. CDR3 DNA: TGTGCCAGCAGTTATGGTGAAAAACTGTTTTTT.

V is TRBV11-2 and J is TRBJ2-1; possibly TRBD1 or TRBD2 for D (5 bases each). Germline CDR1 is SGHAT and CDR2 is FQNNGV. The germline V and J ends were trimmed by 5 bases and 5 bases, with 19 bases remaining between them. CDR3 length equals 16 residues. CDR3 region: CASSLSPGPSNNEQFF. The CDR3 region has the DNA TGTGCCAGCAGCCTAAGCCCGGGACCCTCAAACAATGAGCAGTTCTTC.

The chain is built from TRBV21-1 and TRBJ2-7; TRBD2 reflects the table's D call only, with no check against the DNA. TRBV21-1 is classified as a pseudogene. The CDR3 has 16 amino acids. CDR3 protein: CASSKVGLAGSSEQYF. The CDR3, as DNA: TGTGCCAGCAGCAAAGTCGGGCTAGCGGGATCTTCCGAGCAGTACTTC.

The V and J genes are TRBV5-5 and TRBJ1-4; D is unclear. The V gene lost 0 bases and the J gene lost 8 bases, with 14 bases spanning the gap. The CDR3 is 15 residues long. Germline CDR1 is SGHKS and CDR2 is YYEKEE (reference sequence). The DNA for the CDR3 is TGTGCCAGCAGCTTGGAAGGGTGGGTGGAAGAAAAACTGTTTTTT. This encodes CASSLEGWVEEKLFF.

The chain links TRBV11-3 to TRBJ2-1; 10 bases match TRBD2. V was pared by 5 bases and J by 2 bases, with 3 bases of the junction left unmatched. This CDR3 contains 15 residues. CDR1 and CDR2 from the germline V gene are SGHNT and YENEEA. The CDR3 DNA follows: TGTGCCAGCAGCCACGGACTAGCGGCCTACAATGAGCAGTTCTTC. It specifies CASSHGLAAYNEQFF.

The gene calls are TRBV23-1 and TRBJ2-7; D call uncertain. TRBV23-1 qualifies as an ORF whose function is uncertain. The CDR3 is made up of 10 amino acids. V was cut by 5 bases and J by 8 bases, with 7 bases left in between. The CDR3 region is CASSATQQYF. The CDR3 DNA follows: TGCGCCAGCAGTGCTACTCAGCAGTACTTC.

The sample holds a few counts of this clone. The V call is TRBV3-1 (or the pseudogene TRBV3-2), the J call TRBJ1-3; TRBD1 is a possible D gene (5 bases). V was clipped by 4 bases and J by 1 base, with 5 bases between them. Per germline, CDR1 LGHDT and CDR2 YNNKEL (reference sequence). This CDR3 spans 13 amino acids. CDR3 DNA: TGTGCCAGCAGCCGACAGTCTGGAAACACCATATATTTT. Its translation is CASSRQSGNTIYF.

The chain employs TRBV9 and TRBJ2-5; 7 bases match TRBD2. The CDR3 sequence is 15 residues long. The V gene's germline CDR1 is SGDLS and CDR2 YYNGEE. The V and J ends lost 3 bases and 2 bases, in that order; junction bases with no gene match: 7. CDR3 in amino acids: CASSEGLAGQETQYF. CDR3 nucleotide sequence: TGTGCCAGCAGCGAGGGTTTAGCGGGTCAAGAGACCCAGTACTTC.

This clone was picked up one time. The CDR3 nucleotides read TGCGCCAGCAGCCACGTGTCGGGCTACACCTTC. Amino acids: CASSHVSGYTF. This chain uses TRBV4-1 with TRBJ1-2; D remains ambiguous. In germline, CDR1 is MGHRA, CDR2 YSYEKL. V was cut by 3 bases and J by 8 bases, with 7 bases left in between. CDR3 length: 11 amino acids.

The V and J genes are TRBV9 and TRBJ2-1; D perhaps matches TRBD2 (6 bases). This CDR3 is built from 16 residues. CDR1 SGDLS and CDR2 YYNGEE come from the germline V gene. V was trimmed by 4 bases and J by 0 bases, leaving 14 bases between them. CDR3 in amino acids: CASSSSGLHSYNEQFF. The CDR3 DNA follows: TGTGCCAGCAGCTCCTCGGGACTCCACTCCTACAATGAGCAGTTCTTC.

This chain links TRBV6-6 with TRBJ2-6; D is unresolved. The germline V and J ends were trimmed by 6 bases and 7 bases, with 13 bases remaining between them. Germline CDR1 is MNHNY and CDR2 is SVGAGI (reference sequence). The CDR3 covers 14 residues. In DNA, the CDR3 is TGTGCCAGCAGCTCTCGCCTGAATGCCAACGTCCTGACTTTC. Translating gives CASSSRLNANVLTF.

This sequence joins TRBV6-1 and TRBJ2-7; D is ambiguous. The V end lost 0 bases, the J end lost 1 base, and 10 bases lay between the germline ends. CDR3 size: 15 residues. Germline CDR1 is MNHNS and CDR2 is SASEGT. CDR3 DNA: TGTGCCAGCAGTGAAGCGCGGTTTTCATCCTACGAGCAGTACTTC. Translating it yields CASSEARFSSYEQYF.

J is TRBJ1-3 and V is TRBV4-3; D is possibly TRBD1 (6 bases). V lost 0 bases to trimming and J lost 0 bases, with 12 bases between them. Germline CDR1 LGHNA, CDR2 YSLEER. The CDR3 is 17 residues long. The CDR3 sequence is CASSQDPTGPSGNTIYF. CDR3 DNA sequence: TGCGCCAGCAGCCAAGATCCGACAGGCCCCTCTGGAAACACCATATATTTT.

The chain joins TRBV7-3 to TRBJ2-5; D may be TRBD2 (6 bases). Germline V gene data show CDR1 as SGHTA and CDR2 as FQGTGA. The CDR3 length is 15 residues. The V end was cut by 0 bases, the J end by 5 bases, with 13 bases between. CDR3 in amino acids: CASSLTGGMVETQYF. CDR3 nucleotide sequence: TGTGCCAGCAGCTTAACTGGCGGGATGGTGGAGACCCAGTACTTC.

A word on this clone: Other DNA sequences in the sample encode the same CDR3. The V and J genes are TRBV11-2 and TRBJ1-2; no firm D call. Germline V gene data show CDR1 as SGHAT and CDR2 as FQNNGV. V was clipped by 4 bases and J by 2 bases, with 5 bases between them. This CDR3 comprises 12 residues. CDR3 residues: CASSSENYGYTF. The CDR3 DNA is TGTGCCAGCAGCTCAGAAAACTATGGCTACACCTTC.

This clone showed up just once. The chain joins TRBV2 to TRBJ2-7; 7 bases align to TRBD1. The CDR3 is 14 amino acids. CDR1 and CDR2 from the germline V gene are SNHLY and FYNNEI. Trimming removed 6 bases from V and 6 bases from J; junction bases left unmatched: 11. CDR3 coding DNA: TGTGCCAGCAGCCAGGGACAGTCGGGACCCGAGCAGTACTTC. This translates into CASSQGQSGPEQYF.

The chain joins TRBV6-6 to TRBJ1-2; 9 bases fit TRBD1. There are 13 residues in the CDR3. V shed 6 bases, J shed 8 bases, and the junction held 7 bases outside the gene matches. Per the germline V gene, CDR1 is MNHNY and CDR2 is SVGAGI (reference sequence). As DNA, the CDR3 is TGTGCCAGCAGACCACAGGGGGCTGGAGGCTACACCTTC. Translation gives CASRPQGAGGYTF.